This TCR beta chain comes out of a study of blood T cell repertoires in COVID-19. Participant ages covered roughly 18 to 89 years across 24 US areas. Clinical histories supplied by participants themselves formed the basis of cohort assignment. The study counted Cohort 3 donors as recovered given two negative PCRs, clearance, or symptom resolution. Germline CDR1 reads SEHNR; CDR2 reads FQNEAQ (reference sequence). The CDR3 is 14 residues long. Trimming cost V 4 bases and J 3 bases; bases outside gene matches: 3. Authors' data handling: Amplification from reference gene primers served as the basis for estimated nucleated cell counts. Sequencing used immunoSEQ multiplex PCR; TCRdb keeps in-frame clones, though not all of them. V, J and clone size are those of that table, while D and trimming were read from the DNA. The profile shows 150,000 to 200,000 clones, about four fifths of them singletons.

This chain joins TRBV7-9 and TRBJ1-1; the match to TRBD1 covers 9 bases. The sequence came from a man over 45 who had recovered from COVID-19. Sequences were obtained from PBMCs or T cells enriched from blood (not recorded which). CDR3 region: CASSWGQGDTEAFF. CDR3 nucleotide sequence: TGTGCCAGCAGCTGGGGACAGGGCGACACTGAAGCTTTCTTT.